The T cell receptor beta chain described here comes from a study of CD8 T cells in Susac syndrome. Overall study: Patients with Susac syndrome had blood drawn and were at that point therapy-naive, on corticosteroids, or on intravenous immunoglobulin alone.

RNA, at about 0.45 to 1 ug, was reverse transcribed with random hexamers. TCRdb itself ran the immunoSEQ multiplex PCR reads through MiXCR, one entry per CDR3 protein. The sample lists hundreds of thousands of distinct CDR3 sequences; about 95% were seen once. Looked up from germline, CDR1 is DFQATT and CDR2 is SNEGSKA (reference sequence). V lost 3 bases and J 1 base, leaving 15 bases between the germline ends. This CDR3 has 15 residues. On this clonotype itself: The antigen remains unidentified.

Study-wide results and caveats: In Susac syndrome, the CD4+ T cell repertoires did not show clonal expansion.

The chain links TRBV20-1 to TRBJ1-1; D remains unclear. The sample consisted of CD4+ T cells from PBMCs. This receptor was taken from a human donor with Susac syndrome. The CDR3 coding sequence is TGCAGTGCTAGTCCCCCTTTGGGCTCGAACACTGAAGCTTTCTTT. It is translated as CSASPPLGSNTEAFF.